This T cell receptor (beta chain) originates from a study of Graves' ophthalmopathy and Graves' hyperthyroidism. The ends were cut back, 0 bases at V and 6 bases at J, with 15 bases in the middle. Germline V gene data show CDR1 as SGHRS and CDR2 as YFSETQ. The CDR3 sequence is 15 residues long. Moderate-to-severe activity, with CAS ≥3, NOSPECS ≥4 and duration under 3 months, characterized the donors with ophthalmopathy. Amplification of TCR beta CDR3 regions used RNA transcripts. First-round RT-PCR employed HTBI primers, with a second-round multiplex PCR after it. TCRdb re-analysed the multiplex PCR reads in MiXCR, keeping a single row per CDR3 protein. The sample contains about 340,000 distinct CDR3 sequences, roughly 15% of which appear only once.

V and J are TRBV5-1 and TRBJ1-2, with a tentative D call TRBD1 (5 bases). Source material: peripheral blood. The clonotype comes from an adult man with Graves' ophthalmopathy. CDR3 protein: CASSLGGYGRDGYTF. The CDR3 DNA sequence: TGCGCCAGCAGCTTGGGGGGGTACGGACGGGATGGCTACACCTTC.